The 17 T cell receptor beta chains in this list originate from one sample, sequenced in a study of STAT5B mutations in CD4+ large granular lymphocyte leukemia. Sequencing used immunoSEQ multiplex PCR; TCRdb keeps in-frame clones, though not all of them. The sample records about 32,000 clones, around 85% being singletons. Input material: CD4+ T cells from blood buffy coats. The receptors shown here come from a human donor in good health.

The chain links TRBV6-5 to TRBJ1-1; weak D call: TRBD1 (5 bases). V dropped 6 bases and J dropped 4 bases, with 12 bases sitting between them. The germline V gene encodes CDR1 MNHEY and CDR2 SVGAGI. CDR3 length: 13 amino acids. The CDR3 region has the DNA TGTGCCAGCAGGGTGGGACTTGGCACTGAAGCTTTCTTT. The encoded protein is CASRVGLGTEAFF.

The gene calls are TRBV19 and TRBJ1-1; tentative D call: TRBD1 (5 bases). V was trimmed by 5 bases and J by 7 bases, leaving 17 bases between them. From germline, CDR1 is LNHDA and CDR2 SQIVND (reference sequence). The CDR3 covers 14 residues. The CDR3 DNA reads as TGTGCCAGTAGTTCGGAGGAGACAGTCCTTGAAGCTTTCTTT. It codes for CASSSEETVLEAFF.

J is TRBJ1-1 and V is TRBV7-9; maybe TRBD1 (5 bases). Trimming took 5 bases from V and 1 from J, leaving 11 bases between them. CDR1 SEHNR and CDR2 FQNEAQ come from the germline V gene (reference sequence). The CDR3 has 14 amino acids. The CDR3 nucleotides read TGTGCCAGCAGCCTGGGACCGACGAACACTGAAGCTTTCTTT. It is translated as CASSLGPTNTEAFF.

This clone was seen once. This chain connects TRBV4-2 to TRBJ2-7; 13 bases align to TRBD2. The trim removed 0 bases at V and 5 bases at J, leaving 7 bases unmatched. Germline V lookup: CDR1 LGHNA, CDR2 YNFKEQ. The length of the CDR3 is 17 residues. CDR3 in amino acids: CASSQDTSGRGYDEQYF. CDR3 coding DNA: TGTGCCAGCAGCCAAGATACTAGCGGGAGGGGGTACGACGAGCAGTACTTC.

The gene calls are TRBV28 and TRBJ1-1; D gene unclear. V shed 7 bases and J shed 1 base, with 13 bases lying between them. CDR3 length equals 14 residues. The germline V gene has CDR1 MDHEN and CDR2 SYDVKM. The CDR3, as DNA: TGTGCCAGCACCCGATTTGGTCAGAACACTGAAGCTTTCTTT. This codes for CASTRFGQNTEAFF.

The gene calls are TRBV30 and TRBJ1-1; the D gene is possibly TRBD1 (5 bases). Trimming shortened V by 4 bases and J by 3 bases, and 12 bases separated the two germline ends. CDR3 length: 13 residues. Germline V gene data show CDR1 as GTSNPN and CDR2 as SVGIG (reference sequence). CDR3 sequence: CAWINGADTEAFF. The CDR3 DNA sequence: TGTGCCTGGATTAACGGGGCAGACACTGAAGCTTTCTTT.

The chain carries TRBV7-9 and TRBJ2-6; 7 bases agree with TRBD1. Germline-derived CDR1 and CDR2 are SEHNR and FQNEAQ (reference sequence). The CDR3 runs 13 residues. V lost 8 bases, J lost 2 bases, and 0 bases stayed unmatched. The CDR3 region has the DNA TGTGCCAGCGGACAGGCTGGGGCCAACGTCCTGACTTTC. Translated: CASGQAGANVLTF.

V gene TRBV7-2 combines with J gene TRBJ1-3; 8 bases match TRBD1. After removal of 5 bases from V and 4 bases from J, the junction contained 4 bases not matched to a gene. This CDR3 is built from 14 residues. Germline V CDR1 and CDR2: SGHTA, FQGNSA. This CDR3 reads CASSTTGVGNTIYF. The CDR3 nucleotides are TGTGCCAGCAGCACGACAGGGGTCGGAAACACCATATATTTT.

The V call is TRBV2, the J call TRBJ2-1, with TRBD2 matching over 10 bases. This CDR3 region has 15 residues. V was pared by 5 bases and J by 6 bases, with 7 bases of the junction left unmatched. Germline lookup yields CDR1 SNHLY and CDR2 FYNNEI. CDR3 sequence: CASSLAGVNTNEQFF. CDR3 nucleotide sequence: TGTGCCAGCAGTCTAGCGGGAGTAAATACCAATGAGCAGTTCTTC.

The chain has TRBV2 and TRBJ2-7; D uncertain. CDR1 is SNHLY, CDR2 FYNNEI, per germline. V shed 6 bases and J shed 0 bases, with 15 bases lying between them. This CDR3 spans 15 amino acids. The CDR3 reads CASRSPQPLSYEQYF. CDR3 in DNA: TGTGCCAGCAGATCGCCACAGCCCCTCTCCTACGAGCAGTACTTC.

The chain uses TRBV15 and TRBJ2-7; no definite D call. This CDR3 has 13 amino acids. Deletions cut 3 bases from V and 2 bases from J, with 8 bases between. In germline, CDR1 is LNHNV, CDR2 YYDKDF (reference sequence). The CDR3 sequence: CATSRMITYEQYF. The CDR3, as DNA: TGTGCCACCAGCAGGATGATAACCTACGAGCAGTACTTC.

This chain uses TRBV7-3 with TRBJ1-1, with D unclear. This CDR3 is built from 14 residues. Per germline, CDR1 SGHTA and CDR2 FQGTGA. The V end lost 4 bases, the J end lost 2 bases, and 11 bases lay between the germline ends. The chain's CDR3 is CASSYLQINTEAFF. The CDR3 bases are TGTGCCAGCAGCTACCTCCAGATCAACACTGAAGCTTTCTTT. Full variable domain (missing parts from reference TRBV7-3 and TRBJ1-1): GAGVSQTPSNKVTEKGKYVELRCDPISGHTALYWYRQSLGQGPEFLIYFQGTGAADDSGLPNDRFFAVRPEGSVSTLKIQRTERGDSAVYLCASSYLQINTEAFFGQGTRLTVV.

The V and J genes are TRBV7-8 and TRBJ2-5; the D is unclear. Per germline, CDR1 SGHVS and CDR2 FQNEAQ. The CDR3 contains 15 residues. Trimming stripped 5 bases from V and 0 bases from J, with 13 bases between. As DNA, the CDR3 is TGTGCCAGCAGCGGCCCTCCAGAGTACCAAGAGACCCAGTACTTC. Encoded protein: CASSGPPEYQETQYF.

This chain joins TRBV29-1 and TRBJ2-7; TRBD2 matches at 10 bases. The trim removed 6 bases at V and 3 bases at J, leaving 8 bases unmatched. The CDR3 length is 14 residues. The germline V gene has CDR1 SQVTM and CDR2 ANQGSEA. CDR3 sequence (DNA): TGCAGCGTGGGGGTACTAGCGGGGAACTACGAGCAGTACTTC. It is translated as CSVGVLAGNYEQYF.

This clone has only a few counts. CDR3 amino acids: CASSQGGPGQGSSYEQYF. Here the CDR3 DNA reads TGTGCCAGCAGCCAAGGCGGCCCAGGACAGGGCAGCTCCTACGAGCAGTACTTC. The chain carries TRBV4-2 and TRBJ2-7, with 8 bases lining up with TRBD1. Unmatched junction bases numbered 11, after V lost 1 base and J lost 0 bases. CDR3 size: 18 residues. The germline gives CDR1 LGHNA, CDR2 YNFKEQ.

CDR3 loop: CASSLGGRNTGELFF. In nucleotides, the CDR3 is TGCGCCAGCAGCTTAGGGGGCCGCAACACCGGGGAGCTGTTTTTT. V gene TRBV5-1 combines with J gene TRBJ2-2, with TRBD1 identical over 7 bases. The V gene's germline CDR1 is SGHRS and CDR2 YFSETQ. V was pared by 2 bases and J by 2 bases, with 3 bases of the junction left unmatched. The CDR3 totals 15 residues.

This sequence joins TRBV7-2 and TRBJ2-7; 7 bases match TRBD2. The CDR3 is 17 residues long. Germline V gives CDR1 SGHTA, CDR2 FQGNSA. V lost 1 base to trimming and J lost 5 bases; unmatched junction nucleotides: 14. DNA of the CDR3: TGTGCCAGCAGCTTAGATTTTGCTAGCGGACTTCGGGACGAGCAGTACTTC. Its protein is CASSLDFASGLRDEQYF.